This is a list of T cell receptor beta chains from one sample in a study of regulatory T cells in long-lasting Graves disease. One entry per CDR3 protein, called by TCRdb with MiXCR from the multiplex PCR reads. The sample gives roughly 440,000 distinct CDR3 sequences, roughly 17% of which show up once; roughly 23% is in the top ten. This sample was shared with a second study, whose subject was T cells in Graves' hyperthyroidism and ophthalmopathy.

The specimen comprised peripheral blood mononuclear cells (PBMCs), sampled at new diagnosis, from a patient treated with antithyroid drugs. These receptors originate from a woman under 30 with Graves disease. Each CDR3 is given with its conserved first and last residue. A D gene is named only where the DNA matches it firmly. Where a row states a size, it is once, few, many or the class of an expanded clone; other rows omit it.

j_call v_call clone_size d_call cdr3_nt cdr3_aa
TRBJ1-5 TRBV25-1 few TRBD1 TGTGCCAGCAAGGGACAGGCTGCGAATCAGCCCCAGCATTTT CASKGQAANQPQHF
TRBJ1-2 TRBV30 many TRBD1 TGTGCCTGGAGTTGGACAGGGGGCTCAAGAGTCTATGGCTACACCTTC CAWSWTGGSRVYGYTF
TRBJ2-5 TRBV11-2 many TRBD2 TGTGCCAGCAGCTATACTAGCGGAGGTGGGGAGACCCAGTACTTC CASSYTSGGGETQYF
TRBJ1-2 TRBV10-3 . . TGTGCCATCAGTGAGTTGGTAGGGAACTATGGCTACACCTTC CAISELVGNYGYTF
TRBJ2-7 TRBV20-1 many . TGCAGCCTCCAGGGATTAGCTCAATCCTACGAGCAGTACTTC CSLQGLAQSYEQYF
TRBJ1-4 TRBV28 . TRBD1 TGTGCCAGCAGTTTCGTGACAGGGGGCGAGCTTAAACAAGCAACTAATGAAAAACTGTTTTTT CASSFVTGGELKQATNEKLFF
TRBJ1-5 TRBV28 many TRBD1 TGTGCCAGCAGTTTTATACAGGGGGCTTATAGCAATCAGCCCCAGCATTTT CASSFIQGAYSNQPQHF
TRBJ2-1 TRBV28 many . TGTGCCAGCATAGGGAGCGGGTTGAGCTCCTACAATGAGCAGTTCTTC CASIGSGLSSYNEQFF
TRBJ2-1 TRBV6-1 few TRBD2 TGTGCCAGCACCCGAACGGGGGGGGCGTCTCCCTCCTACAATGAGCAGTTCTTC CASTRTGGASPSYNEQFF
TRBJ2-5 TRBV12-3/TRBV12-4 many TRBD1 TGTGCCAGCAGCAACCGGGACAGGTTAGGGGAGACCCAGTACTTC CASSNRDRLGETQYF
TRBJ2-1 TRBV2 . . TGTGCCAGCAGTTTTTCTCCCACTAGAAAAACGGACAATGAGCAGTTCTTC CASSFSPTRKTDNEQFF
TRBJ2-4 TRBV12-3/TRBV12-4 many . TGTGCCAGCAACCTGGGTGGAAACATTCAGTACTTC CASNLGGNIQYF
TRBJ2-7 TRBV10-3 . . TGTGCCACTGCAAAGGGGGCGAGCGGGAGCTCCTACGAGCAGTACTTC CATAKGASGSSYEQYF